The T cell receptor beta chain described here comes from a study of OX40 agonist ivuxolimab in advanced cancers. About the research overall: Therapy given before enrollment (anti-PD-1, anti-PD-L1 or anti-CTLA-4) was allowed, and 40% had some.

Assay: immunoSEQ multiplex PCR; the TCRdb copy retains only in-frame clones and omits some. Found here are approximately 60,000 clones, 65% to 85% of them singletons; the top ten hold around 27%. Germline lookup yields CDR1 SGHRS and CDR2 YFSETQ. The V end lost 6 bases, the J end lost 0 bases, and 11 bases lay between the germline ends. The CDR3 runs to 14 residues. The source is an adult with an advanced solid tumor such as melanoma, head and neck, liver or kidney cancer. This specimen was CD4+ or CD8+ T cells sorted from blood, taken in a trial of the OX40 agonist ivuxolimab. The chain employs TRBV5-1 and TRBJ2-3; D is ambiguous. The CDR3 protein is CASTPTASTDTQYF. For the CDR3, the DNA is TGCGCCAGCACCCCTACGGCTAGCACAGATACGCAGTATTTT.